This T cell receptor (beta chain) was sequenced for a study of T cell responses to AZD1222 COVID-19 vaccine. Study as a whole: Both about-4-week and about-12-week second-dose recipients were combined. The study's findings and limits: The study found Spike-specific TCR breadth and depth rose after two AZD1222 doses.

Germline-derived CDR1 and CDR2 are SEHNR and FQNEAQ (reference sequence). CDR3 size: 12 residues. Trimming left V 5 bases short and J 3 bases short, with 6 bases between. Clones were sequenced by immunoSEQ multiplex PCR, and TCRdb holds only the in-frame ones, with some missing. This table holds almost 55,000 clones, around four fifths found once. Of note for this clone: The antigen remains unidentified.

Material: peripheral blood, obtained on day 0 of AZD1222 vaccination. The TCR sequence derives from an adult in good health. This chain links TRBV7-9 with TRBJ2-3; no firm D call. DNA for the CDR3: TGTGCCAGCAGCCCCTCGACAGATACGCAGTATTTT. Amino acids: CASSPSTDTQYF.